This T cell receptor beta chain was recovered during a study of beta chain features in type 1 diabetes. At the level of the study: Across the samples, some 98,000,000 sorted cells were examined in total.

Findings and limits, study-wide: Using cDNA template may skew counts toward highly expressing activated cells. For Type 1 diabetes patients, all four CD4+ subsets carried TCRB CDR3s that were moderately but significantly shorter.

A few counts support this clone. Its antigen is currently unknown. Expressed TCRB transcripts were sequenced because the entire RNA isolate underwent reverse transcription. The assay was immunoSEQ multiplex PCR, and TCRdb's table has in-frame clones only and misses some. The sample includes 220,000 or so clones, around 68% of them seen just once. The receptor was isolated from a man younger than 40 in good health. The specimen was naive CD4+ T cells from blood.

In DNA form, the CDR3 reads TGTGCCAGCAGTGAATATAGGGAGACCCAGTACTTC. Translation: CASSEYRETQYF. The rearrangement uses TRBV25-1 and TRBJ2-5, with no clear D. CDR1 and CDR2 (germline): MGHDK, SYGVNS. This CDR3 is 12 amino acids long. The V and J ends lost 0 bases and 5 bases respectively, with 4 bases between them.